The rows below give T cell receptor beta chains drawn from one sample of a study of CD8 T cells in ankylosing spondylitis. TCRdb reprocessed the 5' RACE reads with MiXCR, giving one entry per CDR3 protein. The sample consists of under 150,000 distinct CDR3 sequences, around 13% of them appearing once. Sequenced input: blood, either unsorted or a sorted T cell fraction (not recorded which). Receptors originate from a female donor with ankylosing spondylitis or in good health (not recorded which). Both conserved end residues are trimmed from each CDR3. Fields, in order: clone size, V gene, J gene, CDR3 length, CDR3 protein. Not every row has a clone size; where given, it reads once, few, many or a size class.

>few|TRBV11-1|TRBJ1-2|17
ASSFGPGQGKGFGYGYT
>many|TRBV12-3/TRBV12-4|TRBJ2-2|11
ASSLGGSGELF
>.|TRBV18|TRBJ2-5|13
ASSPGLAERETQY
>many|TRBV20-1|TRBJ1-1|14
SARDRAAPLNTEAF
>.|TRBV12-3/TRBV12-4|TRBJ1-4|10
ASSLGTLGLF
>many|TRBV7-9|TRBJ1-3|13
ASSTGRLSGNTIY
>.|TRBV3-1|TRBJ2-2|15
ASSTLGTGLNTGELF
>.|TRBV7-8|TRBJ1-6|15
ASSLSSGSSYNSPLH
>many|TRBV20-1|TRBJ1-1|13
SARDRQILNTEAF
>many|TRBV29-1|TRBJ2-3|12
SVEKLAVTDTQY
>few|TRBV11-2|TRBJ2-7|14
ASSSRELTPSYEQY
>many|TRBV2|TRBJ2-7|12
ASSPLAGVGEQY
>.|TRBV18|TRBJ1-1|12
ASSPEAGEAEAF
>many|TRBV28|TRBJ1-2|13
ASSLGGGHPYGYT
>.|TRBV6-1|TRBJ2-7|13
ASRVGYDGAYEQY
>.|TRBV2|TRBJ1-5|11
ASSEDRQGPQH
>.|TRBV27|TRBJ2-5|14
ASSLLPLLSVETQY
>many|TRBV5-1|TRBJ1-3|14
ASSLEGLRSGNTIY
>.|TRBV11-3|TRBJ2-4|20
ASSLGETSRTSGKLAKNIQY
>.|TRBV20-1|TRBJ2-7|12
SAKGQGPSYEQY
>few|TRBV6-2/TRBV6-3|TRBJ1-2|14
ARSSHDRGANYGYT
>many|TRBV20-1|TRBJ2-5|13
SARDWTSGQETQY
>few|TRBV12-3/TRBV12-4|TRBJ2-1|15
ASSSPGSGSSYNEQF
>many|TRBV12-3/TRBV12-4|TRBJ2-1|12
ASSFIGYYNEQF
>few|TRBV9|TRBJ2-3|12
ASSLQGNSDTQY
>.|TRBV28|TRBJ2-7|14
ANSPGGTGTLRGQY
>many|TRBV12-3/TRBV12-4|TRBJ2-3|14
ASSPLTSGGADTQY
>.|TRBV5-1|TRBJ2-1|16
ASSLAGLAGGPGNEQF
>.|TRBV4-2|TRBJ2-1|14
ASSPDRSSPETEQF
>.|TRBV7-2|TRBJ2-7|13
ASSVGPLAGDEQY
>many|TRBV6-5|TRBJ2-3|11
ASSSDLPDTQY
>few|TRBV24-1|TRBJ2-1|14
ATSDLLGGSYNEQF
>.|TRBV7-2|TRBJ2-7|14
ASSLARIAGGAEQY
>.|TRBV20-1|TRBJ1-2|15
SAREPGQGAPNYGYT
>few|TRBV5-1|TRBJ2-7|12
ASSLSGIQYEQY
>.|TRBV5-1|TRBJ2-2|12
ASSRGTNTGELF
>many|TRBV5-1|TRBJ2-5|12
ASSFTGGTVAWY
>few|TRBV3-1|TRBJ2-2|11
ASSQEGPGELF
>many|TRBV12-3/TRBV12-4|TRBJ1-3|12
ASSLEDSGNTIY
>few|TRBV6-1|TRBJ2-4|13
ASSEMTSGKNIQY
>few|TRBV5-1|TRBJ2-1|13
ASSLVTGTYNEQF
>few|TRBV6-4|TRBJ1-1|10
ATSDPDTEAF
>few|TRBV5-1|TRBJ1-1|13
ASLDGGTVNTEAF
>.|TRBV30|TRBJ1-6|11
AWKAGYNSPLH
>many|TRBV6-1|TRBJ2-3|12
ASSLDRATDTQY
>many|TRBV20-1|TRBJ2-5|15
SARALLAGVGRETQY
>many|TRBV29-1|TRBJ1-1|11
SVDNRMNTEAF
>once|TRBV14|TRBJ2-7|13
ASSQATSGRGEQY